The 6 T cell receptor beta chains below were found in one sample sequenced in a study of T-cell reconstitution after alpha-beta-depleted transplantation in children. Unique molecular identifiers were incorporated during preparation of the TCRbeta library. Using its own MiXCR run on the PCR reads, TCRdb lists one record per CDR3 protein. Of hundreds of thousands of distinct CDR3 sequences listed, under 20% are singletons. The material sequenced was PBMCs, mostly from graft donor cells, taken 360 days after TCRalphabeta/CD19-depleted stem cell transplant. The receptors stem from a boy younger than two who had a stem cell transplant for Wiskott-Aldrich syndrome, so the T cells may come from the graft donor.

J is TRBJ2-7 and V is TRBV29-1; 7 nucleotides align to TRBD2. Germline CDR1 is SQVTM and CDR2 is ANQGSEA. V lost 4 bases to trimming and J lost 2 bases; unmatched junction nucleotides: 8. The CDR3 is 14 residues long. The CDR3 reads CSVGGGSRPYEQYF. Written as DNA, the CDR3 is TGCAGCGTTGGGGGGGGTAGCCGACCCTACGAGCAGTACTTC.

This chain connects TRBV28 to TRBJ2-2, with a possible D match to TRBD1 (5 bases). With 3 bases removed from V and 7 bases from J, the gap between germline ends came to 21 bases. The germline CDR1 and CDR2 sequences are MDHEN and SYDVKM. This CDR3 is built from 17 residues. CDR3 nucleotide sequence: TGTGCCAGCAGTTTCAGGGAATTGATGATCTTTGACGGGGAGCTGTTTTTT. Translating gives CASSFRELMIFDGELFF.

This clonotype was found many times. The V and J genes are TRBV7-8 and TRBJ2-6; possibly TRBD1 for D (6 bases). V lost 5 bases to trimming and J lost 2 bases, with 10 bases between them. The CDR3 loop spans 15 amino acids. Germline V gene lookup returns CDR1 SGHVS and CDR2 FQNEAQ. Here the CDR3 DNA reads TGTGCCAGCAGCCCTCGACAGGCTGGGGCCAACGTCCTGACTTTC. This encodes CASSPRQAGANVLTF.

This clonotype occurred a few times. CDR3 sequence: CASSPPAGGKTGELFF. In nucleotides, the CDR3 is TGTGCCAGCAGCCCACCGGCGGGGGGAAAAACCGGGGAGCTGTTTTTT. The rearrangement links TRBV7-6 to TRBJ2-2; TRBD2 agrees at 8 bases. V was pared by 5 bases and J by 5 bases, with 10 bases of the junction left unmatched. This CDR3 region has 16 residues. Germline lookup yields CDR1 SGHVS and CDR2 FNYEAQ.

The J gene is TRBJ2-4, the V gene TRBV12-3 or TRBV12-4, with D perhaps TRBD1 (7 bases). Trimming left V 7 bases short and J 1 base short, with 17 bases between. The CDR3 contains 16 residues. CDR3 bases: TGTGCCAGCACCCTAGGGGGCCGGGGGGCCAAAAACATTCAGTACTTC. Encoded protein: CASTLGGRGAKNIQYF.

The CDR3 loop is CASSLYLGGTSGYNEQFF. The CDR3 DNA reads as TGTGCCAGCAGCTTATATTTAGGGGGTACTAGCGGTTACAATGAGCAGTTCTTC. This sequence joins TRBV11-2 and TRBJ2-1; 8 nucleotides align to TRBD2. The CDR3 runs to 18 residues. The V and J ends lost 2 bases and 4 bases, in that order; junction bases with no gene match: 13. CDR1 SGHAT and CDR2 FQNNGV come from the germline V gene.